This entry describes one TCR beta chain. Germline lookup yields CDR1 SGHRS and CDR2 YFSETQ. This CDR3 comprises 15 residues. Trimming shortened V by 1 base and J by 0 bases, and 9 bases separated the two germline ends. This record belongs to a study of blood T cell repertoires in COVID-19. Assay: immunoSEQ multiplex PCR; the TCRdb copy retains only in-frame clones and omits some. The data hold about 180,000 clones, with about 81% observed a single time. The clonotype was recovered from a woman aged 80 or over with COVID-19, enrolled during active disease. The chain carries TRBV5-1 and TRBJ2-3, with D possibly being TRBD2 (6 bases). Sequencing was carried out using peripheral blood. The CDR3 protein is CASSLISGSTDTQYF. Written as DNA, the CDR3 is TGCGCCAGCAGCTTGATTAGCGGTAGCACAGATACGCAGTATTTT.